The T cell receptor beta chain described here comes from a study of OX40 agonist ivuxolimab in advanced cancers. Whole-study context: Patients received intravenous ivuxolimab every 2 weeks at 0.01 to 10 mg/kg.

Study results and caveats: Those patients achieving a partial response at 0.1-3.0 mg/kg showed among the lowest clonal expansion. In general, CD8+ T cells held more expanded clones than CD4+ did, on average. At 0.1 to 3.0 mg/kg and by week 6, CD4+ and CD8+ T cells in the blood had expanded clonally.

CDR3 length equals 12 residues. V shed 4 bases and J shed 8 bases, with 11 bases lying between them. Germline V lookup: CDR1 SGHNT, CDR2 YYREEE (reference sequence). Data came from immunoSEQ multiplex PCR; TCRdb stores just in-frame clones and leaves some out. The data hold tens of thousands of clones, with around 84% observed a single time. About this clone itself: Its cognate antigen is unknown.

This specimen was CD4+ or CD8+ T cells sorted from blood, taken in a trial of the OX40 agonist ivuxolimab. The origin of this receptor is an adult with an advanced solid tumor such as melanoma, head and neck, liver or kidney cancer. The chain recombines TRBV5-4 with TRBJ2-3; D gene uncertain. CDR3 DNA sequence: TGTGCCAGCAGCCTGGAGAGAGGTACGCAGTATTTT. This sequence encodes CASSLERGTQYF. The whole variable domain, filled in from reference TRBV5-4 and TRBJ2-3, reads ETGVTQSPTHLIKTRGQQVTLRCSSQSGHNTVSWYQQALGQGPQFIFQYYREEENGRGNFPPRFSGLQFPNYSSELNVNALELDDSALYLCASSLERGTQYFGPGTRLTVL.